Sequencing of this T cell receptor (beta chain) was carried out in a study of Graves' ophthalmopathy and Graves' hyperthyroidism. General study results and limits: A majority of expanded thyroid clonotypes exceeding 0.001 frequency were likewise present in blood.

This CDR3 spans 16 amino acids. The V gene's germline CDR1 is MNHEY and CDR2 SVGAGI. Trimming removed 7 bases at V and 2 bases at J, with 18 bases between. Amplifying from RNA transcripts, the study obtained TCR beta CDR3 regions. HTBI primers primed a first-round RT-PCR, and a second-round multiplex PCR followed. TCRdb itself ran the multiplex PCR reads through MiXCR, one entry per CDR3 protein. The sample lists roughly 400,000 distinct CDR3 sequences, around 18% seen once, with roughly 1.4% in the top ten. At least ten counts were recorded for this clonotype. Antigen specificity is unknown. This clonotype originated in a woman younger than 30 with Graves' ophthalmopathy. The V call is TRBV6-5, the J call TRBJ1-5; D perhaps matches TRBD1 (6 bases). The sequencing input was peripheral blood. CDR3 in amino acids: CASNEQGPSGNQPQHF. CDR3 coding DNA: TGTGCCAGCAACGAACAGGGTCCCAGTGGCAATCAGCCCCAGCATTTT.